These T cell receptor beta chains were read from a single sample in a study of T cell responses to AZD1222 COVID-19 vaccine. Sequencing used immunoSEQ multiplex PCR; TCRdb keeps in-frame clones, though not all of them. The repertoire holds around 140,000 clones, with over 85% as singletons. The sample was peripheral blood, taken on day 0 of AZD1222 vaccination. These receptors came from an adult in good health. CDR3s include the opening cysteine and the closing phenylalanine or tryptophan. A D gene is named only where the DNA matches it firmly. Expanded clones get a size class; other rows say once, few or many, or leave the size out.

CDR3	DNA	V	length	size	J	D
CAWSVPPGRRETQYF	TGTGCCTGGAGTGTACCCCCCGGGCGGAGAGAGACCCAGTACTTC	TRBV30	15	-	TRBJ2-5	-
CASSPTEAGNTEAFF	TGTGCCAGCAGTCCGACGGAAGCGGGGAACACTGAAGCTTTCTTT	TRBV6-5	15	-	TRBJ1-1	-
CATSGGLAGKSDTQYF	TGTGCCACCAGCGGAGGACTAGCGGGAAAGTCAGATACGCAGTATTTT	TRBV15	16	-	TRBJ2-3	TRBD2
CASSLAGWALEQYF	TGTGCCAGCAGCTTGGCCGGGTGGGCCCTCGAGCAGTACTTC	TRBV5-6	14	-	TRBJ2-7	-
CASSQDAGGDSPLHF	TGCGCCAGCAGCCAAGACGCAGGGGGGGATTCACCCCTCCACTTT	TRBV4-1	15	-	TRBJ1-6	TRBD1
CASSTVVLSQFWTEAFF	TGTGCCAGCAGTACCGTAGTTCTGTCGCAATTTTGGACTGAAGCTTTCTTT	TRBV6-2/TRBV6-3	17	-	TRBJ1-1	-
CASSVGVQGLYEQYF	TGTGCCAGCAGCGTAGGGGTTCAGGGACTCTACGAGCAGTACTTC	TRBV9	15	few	TRBJ2-7	-
CASSRTLAGADNEQFF	TGTGCCAGCAGCCGAACACTAGCGGGAGCCGACAATGAGCAGTTCTTC	TRBV28	16	-	TRBJ2-1	TRBD2
CATSDFSSGSSYEQYF	TGTGCCACCAGTGATTTTTCGAGCGGGAGCTCCTACGAGCAGTACTTC	TRBV24-1	16	-	TRBJ2-7	TRBD2
CASSPRDMYPGYTF	TGTGCCAGTAGTCCCCGGGACATGTACCCTGGCTACACCTTC	TRBV19	14	-	TRBJ1-2	-
CASSGQGISYEQYF	TGTGCCAGCAGTGGACAGGGGATCTCCTACGAGCAGTACTTC	TRBV27	14	-	TRBJ2-7	TRBD1
CASSDGVLEKLFF	TGTGCCAGCAGCGACGGCGTCCTCGAAAAACTGTTTTTT	TRBV7-9	13	-	TRBJ1-4	-
CASSTSDSYEQYF	TGTGCCAGCAGCACTAGCGACTCCTACGAGCAGTACTTC	TRBV7-9	13	few	TRBJ2-7	TRBD2
CASSETGPTNVLTF	TGTGCCAGCAGTGAAACAGGGCCCACCAACGTCCTGACTTTC	TRBV6-1	14	-	TRBJ2-6	-
CASRGGELNTEAFF	TGTGCCAGCAGGGGGGGAGAATTGAACACTGAAGCTTTCTTT	TRBV9	14	-	TRBJ1-1	-
CASMLGARTGNTIYF	TGTGCCAGCATGTTGGGGGCGAGGACTGGAAACACCATATATTTT	TRBV2	15	-	TRBJ1-3	-
CASSVGYGNGYTF	TGTGCCAGCAGCGTAGGGTACGGGAATGGCTACACCTTC	TRBV9	13	-	TRBJ1-2	-
CATGVASQRGYTF	TGTGCCACCGGTGTCGCCTCCCAACGGGGCTACACCTTC	TRBV28	13	-	TRBJ1-2	-
CASSLDRARGYTF	TGTGCCAGCAGCCTGGACAGGGCGAGAGGCTACACCTTC	TRBV7-2	13	-	TRBJ1-2	TRBD1
CASSLRTGKTEAFF	TGTGCCAGCAGTTTAAGGACAGGGAAGACTGAAGCTTTCTTT	TRBV27	14	-	TRBJ1-1	TRBD1
CASSQQRKAFF	TGCGCCAGCAGCCAACAGAGAAAGGCTTTCTTT	TRBV4-1	11	-	TRBJ1-1	-
CASSLTANQPQHF	TGTGCCAGCAGTTTGACGGCAAATCAGCCCCAGCATTTT	TRBV12-3/TRBV12-4	13	-	TRBJ1-5	-
CASSSASGWDKTYEQYF	TGTGCCAGCTCGAGTGCTAGCGGTTGGGACAAAACCTACGAGCAGTACTTC	TRBV18	17	-	TRBJ2-7	-
CAWSFLAGNEQFF	TGTGCCTGGAGTTTCCTAGCGGGTAATGAGCAGTTCTTC	TRBV30	13	-	TRBJ2-1	TRBD2
CASSLVLLAQHF	TGTGCCAGCAGCTTAGTTTTATTAGCCCAGCATTTT	TRBV11-3	12	-	TRBJ1-5	-
CASSVPLAGGYEQYF	TGTGCCAGCAGCGTTCCACTAGCGGGGGGCTACGAGCAGTACTTC	TRBV5-6	15	-	TRBJ2-7	TRBD2
CASSLRGVPFYEQYF	TGTGCCAGCAGTTTACGGGGCGTTCCTTTCTACGAGCAGTACTTC	TRBV28	15	-	TRBJ2-7	-
CAQGGAQAVLETQYF	TGTGCCCAAGGGGGGGCCCAGGCTGTACTAGAGACCCAGTACTTC	TRBV30	15	once	TRBJ2-5	-
CASTPGTSNQPQHF	TGCGCCAGCACCCCAGGAACCAGCAATCAGCCCCAGCATTTT	TRBV10-2	14	-	TRBJ1-5	-
CASSVTGNTEAFF	TGTGCCAGCAGCGTGACAGGGAACACTGAAGCTTTCTTT	TRBV5-8	13	once	TRBJ1-1	-
CASSLPRFYGYTF	TGTGCCAGCAGTTTACCCCGGTTCTATGGCTACACCTTC	TRBV28	13	-	TRBJ1-2	-
CAWSPGGQPQHF	TGTGCCTGGAGTCCGGGGGGGCAGCCCCAGCATTTT	TRBV30	12	-	TRBJ1-5	-